This TCR beta chain was sequenced during a study of regulatory T cells in long-lasting Graves disease. The wider study: Patients newly diagnosed with Graves' had been on antithyroid drugs for under 3 months.

Study-wide findings and caveats: The work looked only at peripheral blood and did not look at thyroid tissue.

Regarding this clonotype: The antigen remains unidentified.

Construction of the TCR beta libraries employed iRepertoire HTBI primers in conjunction with Arm-PCR of CDR3 regions. Each CDR3 protein gets one entry after TCRdb re-called the multiplex PCR reads with MiXCR. The sample lists approximately 400,000 distinct CDR3 sequences, approximately 16% occurring once. As for time point: newly diagnosed GD, antithyroid drugs for less than 3 months. From RNA extracted from PBMCs, the TCR library was made. Germline assignment: CDR1 SGDLS and CDR2 YYNGEE. V shed 3 bases and J shed 1 base, with 15 bases lying between them. The CDR3 totals 16 residues. Another study also made use of these data, one on T cells in Graves' hyperthyroidism and ophthalmopathy. That work contributes: The primer set for the first-round RT-PCR of the TCR CDR3 was HTBI. It was a median about 7.1 months before onset that the model predicted ophthalmopathy.

V usage is TRBV9 and J usage is TRBJ2-3; D might be TRBD1 or TRBD2, each matching 6 bases. This TCR was recovered from a woman between 35 and 50 years old with Graves disease. The starting material was peripheral blood mononuclear cells (PBMCs), obtained at new diagnosis, from a patient treated with antithyroid drugs. CDR3 DNA: TGTGCCAGCAGCGACCCCCGGGGGCGCGGCACAGATACGCAGTATTTT. Translating it yields CASSDPRGRGTDTQYF.